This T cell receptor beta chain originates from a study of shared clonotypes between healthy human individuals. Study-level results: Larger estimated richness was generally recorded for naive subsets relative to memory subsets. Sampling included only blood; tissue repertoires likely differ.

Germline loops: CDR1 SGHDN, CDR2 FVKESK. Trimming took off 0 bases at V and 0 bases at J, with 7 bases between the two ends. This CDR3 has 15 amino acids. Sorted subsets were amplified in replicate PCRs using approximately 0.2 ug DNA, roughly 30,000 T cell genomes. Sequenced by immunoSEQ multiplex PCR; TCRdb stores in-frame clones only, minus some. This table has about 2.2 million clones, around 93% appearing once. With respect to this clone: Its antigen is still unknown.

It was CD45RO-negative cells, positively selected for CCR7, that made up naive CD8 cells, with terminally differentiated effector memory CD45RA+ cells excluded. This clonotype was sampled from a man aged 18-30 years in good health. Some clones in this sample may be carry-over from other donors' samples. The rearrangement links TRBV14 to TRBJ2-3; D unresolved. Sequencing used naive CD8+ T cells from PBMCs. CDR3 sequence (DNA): TGTGCCAGCAGCCAAGATCTGGGGAGCACAGATACGCAGTATTTT. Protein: CASSQDLGSTDTQYF.